Here is one TCR delta chain with its context. Its specificity is not known. The sample belongs to a study of Vδ1+ human thymocytes. Overall study findings and caveats: Thymic delta-chain repertoires held roughly 20% Vdelta2 sequences and few Vdelta3, despite high sort purity. TRD repertoires were essentially private, unlike widely shared TRG clonotypes. Thymic TRG and TRD repertoires appeared highly polyclonal, with Gaussian CDR3 length distributions.

Sequences come from RNA converted to cDNA by reverse transcription. CDR3 amplicons came from multiplex PCR with pooled V-gene forward and constant-region reverse primers. TCRdb re-analyzed the multiplex PCR reads via CATT. In the table there are under 85,000 delta-chain clones, approximately 34% of which are singletons. Alphabeta T cells were depleted, then CD3+ Vdelta1+ Vdelta2- thymocytes were FACS-sorted. Purity of the sorted Vdelta1+ thymocytes ranged from 98% to 99.6%. Germline V lookup: CDR1 TSWWSYY, CDR2 QGS. The CDR3 loop spans 17 amino acids. The J segment lost 4 bases and the V segment lost 2 bases, leaving 11 bases of the junction unmatched.

The sequencing sample was made of Vdelta1+ gamma-delta thymocytes from the thymus. Subset meaning: FACS-sorted CD3+ TCRalphabeta- TCRVdelta1+ TCRVdelta2- thymocytes. The clonotype originates from a boy in the first two years of life who had congenital heart surgery. The chain carries TRDV1 and TRDJ1, with TRDD3 matching over 9 bases. The CDR3 region is CALGESLYWGTVDKLIF. For the CDR3, the DNA is TGTGCTCTTGGGGAAAGTCTGTACTGGGGGACCGTCGATAAACTCATCTTT.